This is a list of T cell receptor beta chains from one sample in a study of T cells in localized non-small cell lung cancer. Libraries were prepared by immunoSEQ multiplex PCR; TCRdb keeps only in-frame clonotypes and omits some of them. The sample carries tens of thousands of clones, about nine tenths recorded once. The sequencing here drew on PBMCs, taken before any cancer treatment. Source of these receptors: a man aged 35-69 years with stage II squamous cell lung carcinoma. Each CDR3 is given with its conserved first and last residue. The order of the fields is V gene, clone size, J gene, D gene, CDR3 protein, CDR3 DNA. A D gene is named only where the DNA matches it firmly. Only some rows state a clone size, as once, few, many or a class for expanded clones.

V gene: TRBV5-1; clone size: -; J gene: TRBJ1-1; D gene: -; CDR3 protein: CASSFDSTGSGAFF; CDR3 DNA: TGCGCCAGCAGCTTTGACTCCACAGGGTCGGGCGCTTTCTTT
V gene: TRBV10-3; clone size: -; J gene: TRBJ1-5; D gene: -; CDR3 protein: CAISEYGEGQPQHF; CDR3 DNA: TGTGCCATCAGTGAGTACGGGGAGGGTCAGCCCCAGCATTTT
V gene: TRBV13; clone size: -; J gene: TRBJ2-1; D gene: TRBD1; CDR3 protein: CASSSGTGFGNEQFF; CDR3 DNA: TGTGCCAGCAGCTCCGGGACAGGGTTTGGTAATGAGCAGTTCTTC
V gene: TRBV5-1; clone size: -; J gene: TRBJ2-7; D gene: -; CDR3 protein: CASRQSQYEQYF; CDR3 DNA: TGCGCCAGCAGGCAGAGCCAGTACGAGCAGTACTTC
V gene: TRBV11-2; clone size: few; J gene: TRBJ1-1; D gene: TRBD1; CDR3 protein: CASSIDRASEAFF; CDR3 DNA: TGTGCCAGCAGCATCGACAGGGCTTCTGAAGCTTTCTTT
V gene: TRBV6-6; clone size: -; J gene: TRBJ1-2; D gene: -; CDR3 protein: CASNTGGGYTF; CDR3 DNA: TGTGCCAGCAACACAGGAGGGGGCTACACCTTC
V gene: TRBV27; clone size: -; J gene: TRBJ2-1; D gene: TRBD2; CDR3 protein: CASSLGGGQFF; CDR3 DNA: TGTGCCAGCAGTTTAGGGGGGGGGCAGTTCTTC
V gene: TRBV2; clone size: -; J gene: TRBJ2-5; D gene: TRBD2; CDR3 protein: CASSEGLAGEETQYF; CDR3 DNA: TGTGCCAGCAGTGAAGGGCTAGCGGGAGAGGAGACCCAGTACTTC
V gene: TRBV29-1; clone size: few; J gene: TRBJ2-7; D gene: TRBD1; CDR3 protein: CSVEGQGTLEQYF; CDR3 DNA: TGCAGCGTTGAAGGACAGGGGACTCTCGAGCAGTACTTC
V gene: TRBV4-3; clone size: -; J gene: TRBJ2-7; D gene: -; CDR3 protein: CASSQGHGGPYEQYF; CDR3 DNA: TGCGCCAGCAGCCAGGGACACGGAGGGCCCTACGAGCAGTACTTC
V gene: TRBV5-1; clone size: -; J gene: TRBJ1-3; D gene: -; CDR3 protein: CASSLGGSYSGNTIYF; CDR3 DNA: TGCGCCAGCAGCTTGGGGGGCTCATACTCTGGAAACACCATATATTTT
V gene: TRBV5-1; clone size: -; J gene: TRBJ2-7; D gene: TRBD1; CDR3 protein: CASSLVPGGPPGGEQYF; CDR3 DNA: TGCGCCAGCAGCTTGGTCCCAGGAGGACCCCCAGGGGGCGAGCAGTACTTC
V gene: TRBV27; clone size: -; J gene: TRBJ1-1; D gene: -; CDR3 protein: CASSLGQGMSSEAFF; CDR3 DNA: TGTGCCAGCAGTTTAGGTCAGGGAATGAGCTCTGAAGCTTTCTTT
V gene: TRBV5-8; clone size: hyperexpanded; J gene: TRBJ2-1; D gene: TRBD1; CDR3 protein: CASSSTGYYNEQFF; CDR3 DNA: TGTGCCAGCAGCTCGACAGGGTACTACAATGAGCAGTTCTTC
V gene: TRBV6-6; clone size: -; J gene: TRBJ2-7; D gene: -; CDR3 protein: CASSSVTYEQYF; CDR3 DNA: TGTGCCAGCAGTTCCGTGACCTACGAGCAGTACTTC
V gene: TRBV9; clone size: -; J gene: TRBJ1-3; D gene: -; CDR3 protein: CASSALGGFSFGNTIYF; CDR3 DNA: TGTGCCAGCAGCGCCTTAGGAGGGTTCTCCTTTGGGAACACCATATATTTT
V gene: TRBV5-6; clone size: few; J gene: TRBJ1-3; D gene: -; CDR3 protein: CASSLGQAPISGNTIYF; CDR3 DNA: TGTGCCAGCAGCTTGGGTCAGGCTCCCATCTCTGGAAACACCATATATTTT
V gene: TRBV28; clone size: -; J gene: TRBJ2-3; D gene: -; CDR3 protein: CASSGRYTQYF; CDR3 DNA: TGTGCCAGCAGCGGGAGATATACGCAGTATTTT
V gene: TRBV12-5; clone size: -; J gene: TRBJ1-1; D gene: -; CDR3 protein: CASVERNTEAFF; CDR3 DNA: TGTGCTAGTGTCGAGAGGAACACTGAAGCTTTCTTT
V gene: TRBV7-9; clone size: -; J gene: TRBJ2-5; D gene: -; CDR3 protein: CASSLAGAGETQYF; CDR3 DNA: TGTGCCAGCAGCTTAGCAGGGGCGGGGGAGACCCAGTACTTC
V gene: TRBV10-2; clone size: -; J gene: TRBJ2-1; D gene: -; CDR3 protein: CASFLREQFF; CDR3 DNA: TGCGCCAGTTTCCTTCGGGAGCAGTTCTTC
V gene: TRBV7-9; clone size: -; J gene: TRBJ2-1; D gene: -; CDR3 protein: CASSLSGLSFNEQFF; CDR3 DNA: TGTGCCAGCAGCTTATCAGGGTTAAGTTTCAATGAGCAGTTCTTC
V gene: TRBV7-7; clone size: -; J gene: TRBJ2-1; D gene: -; CDR3 protein: CASSRTEYNEQFF; CDR3 DNA: TGTGCTAGCAGTCGGACAGAGTACAATGAGCAGTTCTTC
V gene: TRBV20-1; clone size: -; J gene: TRBJ1-3; D gene: -; CDR3 protein: CSGTQGHTIYF; CDR3 DNA: TGCAGTGGAACCCAGGGACACACCATATATTTT
V gene: TRBV5-4; clone size: -; J gene: TRBJ2-2; D gene: -; CDR3 protein: CASSLGLPNTGELFF; CDR3 DNA: TGTGCCAGCAGCTTGGGGCTTCCGAACACCGGGGAGCTGTTTTTT
V gene: TRBV7-9; clone size: -; J gene: TRBJ2-7; D gene: -; CDR3 protein: CASSLDWLPYF; CDR3 DNA: TGTGCCAGCAGCTTAGACTGGTTGCCGTACTTC